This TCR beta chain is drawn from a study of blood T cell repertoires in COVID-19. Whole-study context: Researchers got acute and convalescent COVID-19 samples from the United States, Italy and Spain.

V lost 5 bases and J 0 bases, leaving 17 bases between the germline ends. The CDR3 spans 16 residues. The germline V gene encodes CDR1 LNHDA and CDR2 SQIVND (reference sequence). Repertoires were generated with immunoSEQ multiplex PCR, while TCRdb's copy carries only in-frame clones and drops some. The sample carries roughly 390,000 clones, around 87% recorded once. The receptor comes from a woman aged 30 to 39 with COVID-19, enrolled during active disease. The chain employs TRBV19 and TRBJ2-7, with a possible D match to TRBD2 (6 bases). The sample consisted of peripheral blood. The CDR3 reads CASSPFLASGSYEQYF. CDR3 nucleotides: TGTGCCAGTAGTCCTTTCCTAGCGTCAGGCTCCTACGAGCAGTACTTC.